This passage covers 15 T cell receptor beta chains from one sample sequenced in a study of identical twins. TCRdb redid the calling of the 5' RACE reads with MiXCR, one entry per CDR3 protein. This table has approximately 230,000 distinct CDR3 sequences, under 8.5% appearing once. These same data were also listed under a study on T cells expressing NK-cell markers.

Specimen: CD8+ T cells sorted from blood. The source of these receptors is a woman younger than 30 in good health.

J is TRBJ2-3 and V is TRBV30; D uncertain. The CDR3 sequence is 10 residues long. Trimming took off 7 bases at V and 2 bases at J, with 4 bases between the two ends. CDR1 GTSNPN and CDR2 SVGIG come from the germline V gene (reference sequence). The CDR3 region is CAYSTDTQYF. In nucleotides, the CDR3 is TGTGCCTACTCCACAGATACGCAGTATTTT.

This clonotype was recorded many times. V and J are TRBV6-2 or TRBV6-3 and TRBJ2-1, with D perhaps given as TRBD1 or TRBD2 (6 bases each). The CDR3 contains 16 residues. Deletions cut 6 bases from V and 5 bases from J, with 20 bases between. Germline V gives CDR1 MNHEY, CDR2 SVGEGT. CDR3 sequence (DNA): TGTGCCAGCAGCTTGTCCCGGGGGCGTACAAACAATGAGCAGTTCTTC. Translating it yields CASSLSRGRTNNEQFF.

In its sample, this clonotype was seen many times. The V gene is TRBV9, the J gene TRBJ2-2; 8 positions match TRBD2. The CDR3 is 17 amino acids. With V trimmed by 1 base and J by 1 base, 6 bases remained unmatched. Per germline, CDR1 SGDLS and CDR2 YYNGEE. CDR3 residues: CASSVPLADLNTGELFF. CDR3 coding DNA: TGTGCCAGCAGCGTACCACTAGCGGACCTGAACACCGGGGAGCTGTTTTTT.

This clonotype has only a few counts. The chain is built from TRBV7-9 and TRBJ2-1; D remains ambiguous. The CDR3 consists of 12 residues. CDR1 SEHNR and CDR2 FQNEAQ come from the germline V gene (reference sequence). V lost 1 base and J lost 9, with 7 bases in between. The CDR3 loop is CASSLGFTEQFF. CDR3 nucleotides: TGTGCCAGCAGCTTAGGGTTCACTGAGCAGTTCTTC.

This chain joins TRBV11-2 and TRBJ2-5, with TRBD2 matching over 9 bases. The CDR3 spans 15 residues. The germline CDR1 and CDR2 sequences are SGHAT and FQNNGV. Unmatched junction bases numbered 3, after V lost 1 base and J lost 3 bases. In DNA, the CDR3 is TGTGCCAGCAGCTTAGGCGGGGGGGCCGAAGAGACCCAGTACTTC. Translating gives CASSLGGGAEETQYF.

This rearrangement joins TRBV21-1 to TRBJ2-1; the tabulated D call, TRBD2, remains unverified against the DNA. TRBV21-1 corresponds to a pseudogene. The CDR3 runs 15 residues. CDR3 DNA: TGTGCCAGCAGCACGCATGAACGGCCGCGGGATGAGCAGTTCTTC. As protein: CASSTHERPRDEQFF.

V gene TRBV11-2 combines with J gene TRBJ1-1; unclear D gene. The germline V gene encodes CDR1 SGHAT and CDR2 FQNNGV. The CDR3 loop spans 14 amino acids. V was clipped by 1 base and J by 0 bases, with 6 bases between them. The CDR3 here is CASSLARMNTEAFF. CDR3 DNA sequence: TGTGCCAGCAGCTTAGCCAGAATGAACACTGAAGCTTTCTTT. The full variable domain, rest sourced from reference TRBV11-2 and TRBJ1-1, is EAGVAQSPRYKIIEKRQSVAFWCNPISGHATLYWYQQILGQGPKLLIQFQNNGVVDDSQLPKDRFSAERLKGVDSTLKIQPAKLEDSAVYLCASSLARMNTEAFFGQGTRLTVV.

Ten or more counts support this clonotype. V is TRBV5-6 and J is TRBJ2-1; D is ambiguous. This CDR3 comprises 15 residues. Germline assignment: CDR1 SGHDT and CDR2 YYEEEE. Deletions cut 5 bases from V and 0 bases from J, with 12 bases between. The CDR3 nucleotides read TGTGCCAGCAGAAGGTACCCACTCTCCTACAATGAGCAGTTCTTC. This gives the protein CASRRYPLSYNEQFF.

The V call is TRBV7-6, the J call TRBJ2-3, with a weak D call TRBD2 (5 bases). This CDR3 comprises 16 residues. Germline CDR1 SGHVS, CDR2 FNYEAQ. V gave up 5 bases and J gave up 0 bases, with 15 bases separating them. CDR3 sequence: CASSPGREISTDTQYF. The CDR3 DNA is TGTGCCAGCAGCCCAGGACGGGAAATTAGCACAGATACGCAGTATTTT. Using reference TRBV7-6 and TRBJ2-3 for the parts outside the CDR3, the full variable domain is GAGVSQSPRYKVTKRGQDVALRCDPISGHVSLYWYRQALGQGPEFLTYFNYEAQQDKSGLPNDRFSAERPEGSISTLTIQRTEQRDSAMYRCASSPGREISTDTQYFGPGTRLTVL.

This clonotype has a handful of counts. V and J are TRBV12-3 or TRBV12-4 and TRBJ2-5; a possible D gene is TRBD2 (5 bases). CDR3 size: 14 residues. Trimming removed 2 bases at V and 2 bases at J, with 9 bases between. The CDR3, as DNA: TGTGCCAGCAGTTTAATCCAGCGGCAAGAGACCCAGTACTTC. This sequence encodes CASSLIQRQETQYF.

The gene calls are TRBV29-1 and TRBJ1-2; weak D call: TRBD1 (5 bases). V lost 6 bases to trimming and J lost 4 bases, with 12 bases between them. CDR3 size: 12 residues. CDR1 and CDR2 (germline): SQVTM, ANQGSEA. The DNA of the CDR3 is TGCAGCGTGGCGGGGGGTGCCTATGGCTACACCTTC. It specifies CSVAGGAYGYTF.

This clonotype has only a few counts. The CDR3 reads CASSGGGGGQWGTQYF. The CDR3 region has the DNA TGTGCCAGCAGCGGAGGGGGCGGGGGCCAATGGGGGACCCAGTACTTC. The chain is built from TRBV9 and TRBJ2-5; perhaps D is TRBD1 or TRBD2 (7 bases each). CDR1 and CDR2 (germline): SGDLS, YYNGEE. The CDR3 contains 16 residues. The ends were cut back, 3 bases at V and 7 bases at J, with 22 bases in the middle. The full variable domain, its missing parts supplied by reference TRBV9 and TRBJ2-5, is DSGVTQTPKHLITATGQRVTLRCSPRSGDLSVYWYQQSLDQGLQFLIQYYNGEERAKGNILERFSAQQFPDLHSELNLSSLELGDSALYFCASSGGGGGQWGTQYFGPGTRLLVL.

This clonotype has ten or more counts. The gene calls are TRBV12-3 or TRBV12-4 and TRBJ2-3, with 11 nucleotides matching TRBD2. This CDR3 region has 17 residues. The ends lost 6 bases at V and 4 bases at J; junction bases unmatched: 12. As DNA, the CDR3 is TGTGCCAGCAGCTTGGGGTTCCTAGCGGGAGGTTCAGATACGCAGTATTTT. Amino acids: CASSLGFLAGGSDTQYF.

The chain is built from TRBV7-3 and TRBJ2-6; D unresolved. This CDR3 contains 15 residues. The V gene's germline CDR1 is SGHTA and CDR2 FQGTGA. The V end was cut by 3 bases, the J end by 0 bases, with 6 bases between. CDR3 sequence: CASSFWGSGANVLTF. The CDR3 region has the DNA TGTGCCAGCAGCTTTTGGGGCTCTGGGGCCAACGTCCTGACTTTC.

This clonotype was observed many times. The gene calls are TRBV7-6 and TRBJ2-7, with TRBD1 matching 10 bases. Trimming cost V 4 bases and J 2 bases; bases outside gene matches: 5. The CDR3 runs 15 residues. Germline V gives CDR1 SGHVS, CDR2 FNYEAQ. For the CDR3, the DNA is TGTGCCAGCAGCTCAAGGACAGGGGGACCCTACGAGCAGTACTTC. This translates into CASSSRTGGPYEQYF.